This T cell receptor (beta chain) was retrieved from a study of blood T cell repertoires in COVID-19. Trimming pared 4 bases from V and 9 bases from J, leaving 20 bases between. Germline CDR1 SGDLS, CDR2 YYNGEE. The CDR3 loop spans 15 amino acids. Sequenced by immunoSEQ multiplex PCR; TCRdb stores in-frame clones only, minus some. There are 100,000 to 150,000 clones in the sample; approximately 80% occur only once, and about 10% lies in the top ten. Sequencing was done on a sample of peripheral blood. This TCR derives from a man in his sixties with acute or convalescent COVID-19. The chain combines TRBV9 with TRBJ2-1; D is perhaps TRBD2 (6 bases). The CDR3 nucleotides are TGTGCCAGCAGCCGAAGTGATGGGGGGAGCGGTGAGCAGTTCTTC. Its translation: CASSRSDGGSGEQFF.